The 13 T cell receptor beta chains below come from one sample, sequenced in a study of regulatory T cells in long-lasting Graves disease. In building TCR beta libraries, iRepertoire HTBI primers were used together with Arm-PCR of CDR3 regions. TCRdb re-called the multiplex PCR reads through MiXCR, storing one row per CDR3 protein. The sample carries 360,000 or so distinct CDR3 sequences, about 23% recorded once. Indicated time point: persistent/refractory GD, antithyroid drugs over 5 years with positive TRAb. RNA isolated from PBMCs was used to make the TCR library. This specimen consisted of peripheral blood mononuclear cells (PBMCs), obtained when the disease was refractory, from a patient treated with antithyroid drugs. These receptors were obtained from a woman between 40 and 55 years old with Graves disease.

This clonotype was found a few times. The CDR3 sequence is CASSRPPDGVYNEQFF. The CDR3 DNA follows: TGTGCCAGCAGTCGCCCGCCGGACGGAGTCTACAATGAGCAGTTCTTC. V and J are TRBV6-1 and TRBJ2-1; the D is unclear. The CDR3 spans 16 residues. Germline-derived CDR1 and CDR2 are MNHNS and SASEGT. V shed 5 bases and J shed 3 bases, with 17 bases lying between them.

The chain joins TRBV20-1 to TRBJ1-5; D might be TRBD1 (6 bases). V gave up 3 bases and J gave up 3 bases, with 12 bases separating them. Germline V gene data show CDR1 as DFQATT and CDR2 as SNEGSKA (reference sequence). The CDR3 is 14 residues long. Written as DNA, the CDR3 is TGCAGTGCTAGTGGGGGGGCAGACAATCAGCCCCAGCATTTT. It translates to CSASGGADNQPQHF.

There are many counts of this clonotype. This chain connects TRBV28 to TRBJ1-5, with a tentative D call TRBD1 (5 bases). Germline CDR1 reads MDHEN; CDR2 reads SYDVKM. V dropped 6 bases and J dropped 2 bases, with 20 bases sitting between them. The CDR3 covers 17 residues. The CDR3 here is CASSVGGFPGGNQPQHF. CDR3 sequence (DNA): TGTGCCAGCAGCGTGGGGGGTTTCCCGGGGGGCAATCAGCCCCAGCATTTT.

The sample holds many counts of this clonotype. The rearrangement uses TRBV12-3 or TRBV12-4 and TRBJ2-5; 11 bases match TRBD2. CDR3 length equals 17 residues. J gave up 4 bases and V 0 bases, and 7 bases lay outside the gene matches. The CDR3 DNA reads TGTGCCAGCAGTTTAGCCTTAGCGGGGGGGGATCGAGAGACCCAGTACTTC. Its translation: CASSLALAGGDRETQYF.

This clonotype was counted ten times or more. V usage is TRBV7-9 and J usage is TRBJ2-6, with D tentatively TRBD2 (5 bases). CDR3 length equals 16 residues. V was clipped by 4 bases and J by 4 bases, with 14 bases between them. Germline assignment: CDR1 SEHNR and CDR2 FQNEAQ (reference sequence). The CDR3 DNA sequence: TGTGCCAGCAGCTGGCCGGAGGAAGCCGGGGCCAACGTCCTGACTTTC. Translation: CASSWPEEAGANVLTF.

On this clonotype: This may be a read error: a much more frequent sequence differs by one nucleotide. This chain links TRBV11-1 with TRBJ2-2; 9 nucleotides align to TRBD2. With 3 bases clipped from V and 0 bases from J, the junction kept 5 bases outside the gene matches. Germline CDR1 SGHAT, CDR2 FQDESV (reference sequence). The CDR3 covers 17 residues. CDR3 residues: CASSFKEREANTGELFF. In DNA form, the CDR3 reads TGTGCCAGCAGCTTTAAGGAGCGGGAGGCGAACACCGGGGAGCTGTTTTTT.

This clonotype was recorded at least ten times. This chain links TRBV28 with TRBJ2-2; tentative D call: TRBD1 (5 bases). CDR3 length: 13 amino acids. Germline CDR1 MDHEN, CDR2 SYDVKM. The V end was cut by 4 bases, the J end by 7 bases, with 10 bases between. CDR3 sequence reads: CASSSQGFGELFF. In nucleotides, the CDR3 is TGTGCCAGCAGTTCCCAGGGATTCGGGGAGCTGTTTTTT.

This clonotype was seen a single time. This chain uses TRBV12-3 or TRBV12-4 with TRBJ1-1, with no clear D. V lost 7 bases and J lost 10, with 22 bases in between. This CDR3 region has 14 residues. The CDR3 nucleotides read TGTGCCAGCAACCTCAAAAGGGCGTTGAATAGAGCTTTCTTT. This codes for CASNLKRALNRAFF.

The chain combines TRBV19 with TRBJ1-5, with TRBD1 matching over 8 bases. Germline CDR1 and CDR2: LNHDA and SQIVND (reference sequence). The CDR3 is made up of 16 amino acids. Germline trimming cut 5 bases from V and 0 bases from J; bases unmatched to any gene: 6. CDR3 sequence (DNA): TGTGCCAGTAGTGAAGGACAGGGCTATAGCAATCAGCCCCAGCATTTT. This codes for CASSEGQGYSNQPQHF. Supplemented by reference TRBV19 and TRBJ1-5, the full variable domain reads DGGITQSPKYLFRKEGQNVTLSCEQNLNHDAMYWYRQDPGQGLRLIYYSQIVNDFQKGDIAEGYSVSREKKESFPLTVTSAQKNPTAFYLCASSEGQGYSNQPQHFGDGTRLSIL.

This chain links TRBV19 with TRBJ2-2; no clear D. V lost 3 bases and J lost 6, with 14 bases in between. This CDR3 region has 15 residues. Germline lookup yields CDR1 LNHDA and CDR2 SQIVND (reference sequence). The CDR3 is CASSMGRLGPGELFF. The CDR3 nucleotides read TGTGCCAGTAGTATGGGTCGCCTGGGTCCCGGGGAGCTGTTTTTT.

This clonotype has only a few counts. This chain uses TRBV15 with TRBJ2-2, with 7 bases identical to TRBD1. This CDR3 spans 14 amino acids. Per the germline V gene, CDR1 is LNHNV and CDR2 is YYDKDF (reference sequence). J was trimmed by 1 base and V by 9 bases; bases with no gene match: 5. The CDR3 is CATSGGRNTGELFF. The CDR3 nucleotides are TGTGCCACGTCAGGGGGAAGGAACACCGGGGAGCTGTTTTTT. The full variable domain, with the rest looked up from reference TRBV15 and TRBJ2-2, is DAMVIQNPRYQVTQFGKPVTLSCSQTLNHNVMYWYQQKSSQAPKLLFHYYDKDFNNEADTPDNFQSRRPNTSFCFLDIRSPGLGDTAMYLCATSGGRNTGELFFGEGSRLTVL.

The chain links TRBV12-3 or TRBV12-4 to TRBJ2-3; D might be TRBD1 (6 bases). Trimming shortened V by 5 bases and J by 2 bases, and 14 bases separated the two germline ends. CDR3 size: 15 residues. CDR3 in amino acids: CASSIFRGNTDTQYF. CDR3 sequence (DNA): TGTGCCAGCAGTATTTTCAGGGGAAACACAGATACGCAGTATTTT.

This clonotype was seen repeatedly, ten times or more. The chain is built from TRBV7-2 and TRBJ2-2; TRBD2 might be the D (5 bases). Trimming cost V 3 bases and J 8 bases, with 10 bases left between them. The CDR3 length is 13 residues. The germline V gene has CDR1 SGHTA and CDR2 FQGNSA. The CDR3 sequence is CASSFWGEGELFF. DNA for the CDR3: TGTGCCAGCAGCTTTTGGGGAGAAGGGGAGCTGTTTTTT. Full variable domain (rest looked up from reference TRBV7-2 and TRBJ2-2): GAGVSQSPSNKVTEKGKDVELRCDPISGHTALYWYRQSLGQGLEFLIYFQGNSAPDKSGLPSDRFSAERTGGSVSTLTIQRTQQEDSAVYLCASSFWGEGELFFGEGSRLTVL.